These 21 T cell receptor beta chains came from one sample sequenced in a study of CD8+CD57+ T cells in acquired aplastic anemia. Investigators profiled TCR beta VDJ and CDR3 from genomic DNA template. TCRdb reprocessed the reads with MiXCR, giving one entry per CDR3 protein. The sample lists roughly 170,000 distinct CDR3 sequences; around 50% were seen once. Patients chosen for sequencing had CD8+CD57+ cells that had expanded, as shown by flow cytometry. Sample: sorted CD4+, CD8+, or CD8+CD57+ T cells (not recorded which) from PBMCs. The source is a human donor with aplastic anemia.

This clonotype came up many times. The chain links TRBV9 to TRBJ2-5, with 8 bases that match TRBD2. Trimming removed 0 bases from V and 1 base from J; junction bases left unmatched: 2. This CDR3 spans 15 amino acids. CDR1 and CDR2 from the germline V gene are SGDLS and YYNGEE. The CDR3 region is CASSVAGGLQETQYF. The CDR3 bases are TGTGCCAGCAGCGTAGCGGGGGGGCTCCAAGAGACCCAGTACTTC.

The table lists this clonotype with many counts. The rearrangement joins TRBV2 to TRBJ1-6; no reliable D call. Deletions cut 8 bases from V and 5 bases from J, with 16 bases between. The germline gives CDR1 SNHLY, CDR2 FYNNEI. CDR3 length: 15 residues. The CDR3 DNA is TGTGCCAGCCAGTGGAATGGGCTCAATAATTCACCCCTCCACTTT. Protein product: CASQWNGLNNSPLHF.

This sequence joins TRBV15 and TRBJ1-4; the D is unclear. This CDR3 is built from 15 residues. Germline CDR1 LNHNV, CDR2 YYDKDF (reference sequence). Trimming cost V 0 bases and J 4 bases, with 9 bases left between them. This chain's CDR3 is CATSRDGRFNEKLFF. CDR3 nucleotides: TGTGCCACCAGCAGAGATGGCCGGTTTAATGAAAAACTGTTTTTT. The full variable domain, its missing parts supplied by reference TRBV15 and TRBJ1-4, is DAMVIQNPRYQVTQFGKPVTLSCSQTLNHNVMYWYQQKSSQAPKLLFHYYDKDFNNEADTPDNFQSRRPNTSFCFLDIRSPGLGDTAMYLCATSRDGRFNEKLFFGSGTQLSVL.

This clonotype was counted ten times or more. V is TRBV5-1 and J is TRBJ2-7, with TRBD2 matching 8 bases. Trimming took 0 bases from V and 3 from J; bases not matched to a gene: 11. The CDR3 covers 17 residues. Germline values: CDR1 SGHRS, CDR2 YFSETQ. The CDR3 nucleotides are TGCGCCAGCAGCTTGGTTCCCCTCCAGCGGGGGCACTACGAGCAGTACTTC. Its translation: CASSLVPLQRGHYEQYF. Supplemented by reference TRBV5-1 and TRBJ2-7, the full variable domain reads KAGVTQTPRYLIKTRGQQVTLSCSPISGHRSVSWYQQTPGQGLQFLFEYFSETQRNKGNFPGRFSGRQFSNSRSEMNVSTLELGDSALYLCASSLVPLQRGHYEQYFGPGTRLTVT.

This clonotype was found many times. V and J are TRBV20-1 and TRBJ1-1; the D is unclear. The CDR3 totals 13 residues. CDR1 DFQATT and CDR2 SNEGSKA come from the germline V gene (reference sequence). Trimming took 1 base from V and 2 from J, leaving 8 bases between them. The CDR3 here is CSARVLDNTEAFF. The CDR3 DNA reads as TGCAGTGCTAGAGTCCTGGATAACACTGAAGCTTTCTTT.

This clonotype was observed many times. The rearrangement uses TRBV7-7 and TRBJ2-5; 8 nucleotides match TRBD1. Germline V gives CDR1 SSHAT, CDR2 FNYEAQ (reference sequence). The CDR3 contains 15 residues. With 5 bases clipped from V and 2 bases from J, the junction kept 7 bases outside the gene matches. The CDR3 protein is CASSQGTGTQETQYF. The CDR3 DNA reads as TGTGCCAGCAGCCAGGGGACAGGAACGCAAGAGACCCAGTACTTC.

This clonotype was recorded many times. V and J are TRBV5-4 and TRBJ1-1; 7 bases agree with TRBD1. CDR3 length equals 15 residues. J gave up 4 bases and V 6 bases, and 12 bases lay outside the gene matches. CDR1 is SGHNT, CDR2 YYREEE, per germline (reference sequence). The DNA of the CDR3 is TGTGCCAGCACACCGGGTATGGCAGGGGGCACTGAAGCTTTCTTT. Protein product: CASTPGMAGGTEAFF.

This chain links TRBV20-1 with TRBJ1-6; 8 nucleotides line up with TRBD1. This CDR3 is built from 14 residues. Germline V gene sequence: CDR1 DFQATT, CDR2 SNEGSKA (reference sequence). The V and J ends lost 0 bases and 6 bases, in that order; junction bases with no gene match: 1. The CDR3 DNA reads TGCAGTGCTAGAGACAGGGGGCTTAATTCACCCCTCCACTTT. Encoded protein: CSARDRGLNSPLHF.

The rearrangement uses TRBV6-1 and TRBJ2-3, with 9 bases identical to TRBD1. Germline V gene sequence: CDR1 MNHNS, CDR2 SASEGT. This CDR3 spans 14 amino acids. The V segment lost 7 bases and the J segment 9 bases; nucleotides outside the gene matches: 11. The CDR3 DNA is TGTGCCAGCATCGGGACAGGGTCACCCCGCACGCAGTATTTT. Its protein product is CASIGTGSPRTQYF.

The rearrangement joins TRBV4-1 to TRBJ2-1, with D maybe TRBD1 (5 bases). CDR1 is MGHRA, CDR2 YSYEKL, per germline. The V end was cut by 0 bases, the J end by 5 bases, with 23 bases between. The CDR3 length is 19 residues. CDR3 protein: CASSQERYLPDSLNNEQFF. The CDR3 DNA follows: TGCGCCAGCAGCCAAGAAAGGTACTTACCAGACAGCCTGAACAATGAGCAGTTCTTC.

There are many counts of this clonotype. This rearrangement joins TRBV20-1 to TRBJ1-1, with 10 nucleotides matching TRBD1. The ends lost 5 bases at V and 4 bases at J; junction bases unmatched: 10. This CDR3 comprises 15 residues. CDR1 is DFQATT and CDR2 is SNEGSKA in the germline V gene (reference sequence). As DNA, the CDR3 is TGCAGTGCTCCCGGGACAGGGGCATATATCACTGAAGCTTTCTTT. Encoded protein: CSAPGTGAYITEAFF.

The chain has TRBV7-8 and TRBJ1-6; tentative D call: TRBD1 (5 bases). The germline CDR1 and CDR2 sequences are SGHVS and FQNEAQ. The CDR3 is 15 residues long. V lost 8 bases and J 10 bases, leaving 21 bases between the germline ends. The CDR3 sequence is CASLHQGRGGSPLHF. The CDR3 DNA reads as TGTGCCAGCCTTCACCAGGGACGCGGTGGATCACCCCTCCACTTT. Full variable domain (remainder filled in from reference TRBV7-8 and TRBJ1-6): GAGVSQSPRYKVAKRGQDVALRCDPISGHVSLFWYQQALGQGPEFLTYFQNEAQLDKSGLPSDRFFAERPEGSVSTLKIQRTQQEDSAVYLCASLHQGRGGSPLHFGNGTRLTVT.

This clonotype was detected many times. The chain uses TRBV10-3 and TRBJ1-1, with 8 bases aligning to TRBD1. The CDR3 contains 14 residues. CDR1 and CDR2 (germline): ENHRY, SYGVKD. V lost 6 bases and J lost 1; bases outside the gene matches: 4. CDR3 nucleotide sequence: TGTGCCATCAGCGCGGGGACAGGGAACACTGAAGCTTTCTTT. As protein: CAISAGTGNTEAFF.

For the CDR3, the DNA is TGTGCCAGTAGTATCGTAGCGGGAGTTCGAGAGACCCAGTACTTC. The encoded protein is CASSIVAGVRETQYF. The rearrangement links TRBV19 to TRBJ2-5; 9 bases map to TRBD2. The CDR3 sequence is 15 residues long. Germline assignment: CDR1 LNHDA and CDR2 SQIVND (reference sequence). V was pared by 3 bases and J by 4 bases, with 6 bases of the junction left unmatched.

Many counts were recorded for this clonotype. The rearrangement joins TRBV29-1 to TRBJ1-2; D unresolved. The CDR3 has 13 amino acids. Germline V gene sequence: CDR1 SQVTM, CDR2 ANQGSEA. V was pared by 7 bases and J by 5 bases, with 17 bases between. The DNA for the CDR3 is TGCAGCGCTGGGCCCGGACCGAGGTATGGCTACACCTTC. Protein: CSAGPGPRYGYTF.

This rearrangement joins TRBV7-3 to TRBJ2-3, with 12 bases that match TRBD2. The CDR3 runs to 17 residues. J was trimmed by 6 bases and V by 3 bases; bases with no gene match: 10. Germline CDR1 is SGHTA and CDR2 is FQGTGA. The DNA of the CDR3 is TGTGCCAGCAGCTTCCTCCCGACTAGCGGGAGAGCGGATACGCAGTATTTT. As protein: CASSFLPTSGRADTQYF.

Comment on this clonotype: At one end the junction does not follow the germline gene, possibly because of a read error. The genes are TRBV5-1 and TRBJ1-1; D possibly corresponds to TRBD1 (6 bases). This CDR3 comprises 14 residues. Per germline, CDR1 SGHRS and CDR2 YFSETQ. Here the CDR3 DNA reads TGCGCCAGTAGCTTGGGGGCTGCCTCCACTGAAGCTTTCTTT. It encodes CASSLGAASTEAFF.

The genes are TRBV10-3 and TRBJ2-7; D remains unclear. The ends were cut back, 10 bases at V and 3 bases at J, with 19 bases in the middle. This CDR3 comprises 14 residues. The germline V gene encodes CDR1 ENHRY and CDR2 SYGVKD. The CDR3 is CASSLAESRYEQYF. In nucleotides, the CDR3 is TGTGCCAGCAGCTTAGCCGAATCCCGCTACGAGCAGTACTTC.

The rearrangement uses TRBV2 and TRBJ1-4, with 7 positions matching TRBD1. The CDR3 runs 14 residues. V trimming: 5 bases; J trimming: 5 bases; junction bases outside the gene matches: 5. Germline lookup yields CDR1 SNHLY and CDR2 FYNNEI. The CDR3 protein is CASSTGVINEKLFF. The CDR3 region has the DNA TGTGCCAGCAGTACAGGGGTGATCAATGAAAAACTGTTTTTT.

This clonotype was seen a few times. DNA of the CDR3: TGTGCCAGCAGTGAATCAGGGCCCGGGGCCAACGTCCTGACTTTC. This codes for CASSESGPGANVLTF. The chain joins TRBV25-1 to TRBJ2-6, with TRBD1 as a possible D gene (5 bases). From germline, CDR1 is MGHDK and CDR2 SYGVNS. Deletions cut 1 base from V and 4 bases from J, with 8 bases between. The CDR3 has 15 amino acids.

Notes on this clonotype: This may be a read error, as it is one base from a much larger clone. V gene TRBV12-3 or TRBV12-4 combines with J gene TRBJ1-6; no reliable D call. The CDR3 runs 16 residues. The ends were cut back, 4 bases at V and 8 bases at J, with 18 bases in the middle. The CDR3 loop reads CASSYSLAVGDSPLHF. Written as DNA, the CDR3 is TGTGCCAGCAGTTACAGTCTGGCGGTAGGAGATTCACCCCTCCACTTT.